This T cell receptor beta chain is drawn from a study of T-cell reconstitution after alpha-beta-depleted transplantation in children. The table lists this clonotype with many counts. CDR3 length: 14 residues. Trimming left V 5 bases short and J 4 bases short, with 14 bases between. Unique molecular identifiers featured in how the TCRbeta library was prepared. TCRdb passed the PCR reads through MiXCR, listing each CDR3 protein once. The sample yields hundreds of thousands of distinct CDR3 sequences, around 13% seen once. Sequences were derived from PBMCs from the stem cell graft donor, sampled from the stem cell graft. This TCR was recovered from a human donor who donated a stem cell graft to a child with combined immunodeficiency. V usage is TRBV12-3 or TRBV12-4 and J usage is TRBJ1-2; possibly TRBD1 for D (6 bases). CDR3: CASSPPDSIYGYTF. In DNA, the CDR3 is TGTGCCAGCAGTCCTCCGGACAGCATCTATGGCTACACCTTC.